This T cell receptor (beta chain) appears in the sequencing data of a study of human T cells and chemical hapten exposure. Study-wide background: Yields of TCR per sample differed, chiefly owing to small differences in pooled library volume. Findings and caveats of the study: As the donors had alopecia, their immune response may differ from healthy people's.

V dropped 3 bases and J dropped 3; count of bases not matched to a gene: 7. The CDR3 has 14 amino acids. CDR1 and CDR2 from the germline V gene are DFQATT and SNEGSKA (reference sequence). Sample time point: patch test 2, 6 weeks after DPC sensitization. Treatment reported: therapeutic diphenylcyclopropenone sensitization with weekly scalp DPC. People who gave samples had alopecia, were 18 to 70 years old, and were suitable for DPC. At least ten counts were recorded for this clonotype. Its antigen is not identified. MiXCR, applied by TCRdb to the RACE reads, yields one record per CDR3 protein. In the table there are about 82,000 distinct CDR3 sequences, 6.6% of which are singletons.

The sample consisted of whole blood, taken in connection with sensitization to the hapten diphenylcyclopropenone (DPC). The chain is built from TRBV20-1 and TRBJ2-7; 8 nucleotides align to TRBD1. The receptor's source is a woman aged 30 to 39 with alopecia areata. Some clones in this sample may be carry-over from other donors' samples. The CDR3: CSARGTGSDYEQYF. The CDR3 coding sequence is TGCAGTGCTAGGGGGACAGGCAGCGACTACGAGCAGTACTTC.